This TCR beta chain is drawn from a study of OX40 agonist ivuxolimab in advanced cancers. Whole-study context: Patients with hepatocellular carcinoma, melanoma, renal cell or head and neck cancer made up the dose-escalation patients. The mean age was approximately 56 years, ranging from 23 to 79, with 82.7% of participants male.

Germline CDR1 SGHTS, CDR2 YDEGEE. Between the trimmed V and J ends, which lost 0 bases and 5 bases, there was a span of 11 bases. This CDR3 region has 14 residues. The data were produced by immunoSEQ multiplex PCR, yet TCRdb's version contains in-frame clones alone and is incomplete. This repertoire shows some 45,000 clones, roughly 84% found once; its top ten account for 20% to 25%. Individuals having autoimmune disease history or systemic immunosuppression were not enrolled. At baseline, cycle 4 day 1, and cycle 7 day 1, blood was sampled. The source material was CD4+ or CD8+ T cells sorted from blood, sampled in a trial of the OX40 agonist ivuxolimab. V and J are TRBV5-8 and TRBJ2-5; TRBD2 is a possible D gene (5 bases). The clonotype was recovered from an adult with an advanced solid tumor such as melanoma, head and neck, liver or kidney cancer. CDR3 coding DNA: TGTGCCAGCAGCTTGGCCATGAGGAGGGAGACCCAGTACTTC. Protein: CASSLAMRRETQYF.